The sequence of this T cell receptor (beta chain) was determined in a study of naive and memory T cell subsets. Overall study findings and caveats: From naive to CM, EM and EMRA, diversity decreased and Gini increased.

Both TRBC1 and TRBC2 were covered by a beta constant-region primer of two equimolar oligonucleotides. The ligated cDNA underwent four PCR rounds using SP2 and nested alpha and beta constant-region primers. TCRdb reprocessed the UMI-ligation and nested PCR reads via MiXCR and lists one record per CDR3 protein. The repertoire consists of 100,000 to 150,000 distinct CDR3 sequences, with 30% to 45% occurring once and the leading ten covering approximately 0.9%. The CDR3 sequence is 18 residues long. The junction had 4 bases not matched to a gene; V was cut back by 4 bases and J by 0 bases. Germline assignment: CDR1 SGDLS and CDR2 YYNGEE. Points on this clonotype: The target antigen is unknown.

This receptor was identified in a human donor in good health. Sequencing was done on a sample of central memory CD4+ T cells from blood. The J gene is TRBJ2-6, the V gene TRBV9, with 13 bases fitting TRBD2. The CDR3 spells CASSPRLAGGSGANVLTF. The CDR3 DNA sequence: TGTGCCAGCAGCCCCCGACTAGCGGGGGGCTCTGGGGCCAACGTCCTGACTTTC.